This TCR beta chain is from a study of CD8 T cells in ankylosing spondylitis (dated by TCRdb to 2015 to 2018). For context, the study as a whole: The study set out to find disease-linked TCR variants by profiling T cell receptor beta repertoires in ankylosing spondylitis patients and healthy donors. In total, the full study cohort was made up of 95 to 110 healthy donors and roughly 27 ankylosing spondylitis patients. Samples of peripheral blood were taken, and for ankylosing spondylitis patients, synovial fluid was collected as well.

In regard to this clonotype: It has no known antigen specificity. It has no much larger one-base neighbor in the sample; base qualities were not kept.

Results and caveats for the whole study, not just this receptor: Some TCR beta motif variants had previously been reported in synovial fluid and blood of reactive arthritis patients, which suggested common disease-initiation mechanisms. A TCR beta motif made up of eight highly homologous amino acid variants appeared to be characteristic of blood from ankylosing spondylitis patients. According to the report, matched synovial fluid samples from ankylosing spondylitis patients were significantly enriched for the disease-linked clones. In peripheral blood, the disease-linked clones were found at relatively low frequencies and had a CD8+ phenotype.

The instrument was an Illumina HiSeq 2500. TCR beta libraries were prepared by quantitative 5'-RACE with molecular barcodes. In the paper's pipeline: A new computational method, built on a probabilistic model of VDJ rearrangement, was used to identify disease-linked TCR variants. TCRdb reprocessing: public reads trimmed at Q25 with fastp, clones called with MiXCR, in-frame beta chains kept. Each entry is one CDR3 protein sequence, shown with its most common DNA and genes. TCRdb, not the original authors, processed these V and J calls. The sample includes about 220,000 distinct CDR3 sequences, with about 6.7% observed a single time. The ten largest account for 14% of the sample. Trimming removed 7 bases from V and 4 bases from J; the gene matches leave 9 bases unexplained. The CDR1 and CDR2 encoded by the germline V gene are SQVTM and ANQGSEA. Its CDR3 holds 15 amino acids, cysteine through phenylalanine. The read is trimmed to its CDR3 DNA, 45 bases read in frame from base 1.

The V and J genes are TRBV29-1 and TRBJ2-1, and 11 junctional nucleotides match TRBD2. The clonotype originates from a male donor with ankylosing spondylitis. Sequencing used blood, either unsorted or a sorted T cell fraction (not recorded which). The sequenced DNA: TGCAGCGCCAAACTGGGACTAGCGGTGTACAATGAGCAGTTCTTC. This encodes CSAKLGLAVYNEQFF.